This entry lists 22 T cell receptor beta chains sequenced from one sample in a study of blood T cell repertoires in COVID-19. Clones were sequenced by immunoSEQ multiplex PCR, and TCRdb holds only the in-frame ones, with some missing. In the table there are 200,000 or so clones, about 80% of which are singletons. The sequenced sample consisted of PBMCs or T cells enriched from blood (not recorded which). Receptor source: a woman between 40 and 55 years old with acute COVID-19.

This CDR3 reads CAISESKGLNSPLHF. The CDR3, as DNA: TGTGCCATCAGTGAGTCGAAGGGGCTTAATTCACCCCTCCACTTT. V and J are TRBV10-3 and TRBJ1-6; a possible D gene is TRBD1 (5 bases). The CDR3 extends over 15 amino acids. Per the germline V gene, CDR1 is ENHRY and CDR2 is SYGVKD. The germline V and J ends were trimmed by 0 bases and 6 bases, with 9 bases remaining between them.

This clone was seen once. This chain links TRBV18 with TRBJ2-5; D gene uncertain. This CDR3 has 12 residues. V was shortened by 8 bases and J by 5 bases, with 12 bases between the two germline ends. The germline CDR1 and CDR2 sequences are KGHSH and LQKENI. The CDR3 spells CASAAVRETQYF. The CDR3 DNA follows: TGTGCCAGCGCGGCGGTCCGCGAGACCCAGTACTTC.

The chain employs TRBV20-1 and TRBJ2-1, with D possibly matching TRBD1 (6 bases). The ends were cut back, 4 bases at V and 9 bases at J, with 10 bases in the middle. Germline V CDR1 and CDR2: DFQATT, SNEGSKA (reference sequence). The CDR3 has 11 residues. CDR3 loop: CSATGVGEQFF. CDR3 nucleotide sequence: TGCAGTGCTACAGGGGTCGGTGAGCAGTTCTTC.

The V gene is TRBV6-1, the J gene TRBJ1-2; a possible D gene is TRBD1 (5 bases). Per the germline V gene, CDR1 is MNHNS and CDR2 is SASEGT. This CDR3 comprises 14 residues. V was pared by 2 bases and J by 4 bases, with 11 bases between. In DNA form, the CDR3 reads TGTGCCAGCAGTGAATATAGGAGGGGCTATGGCTACACCTTC. It codes for CASSEYRRGYGYTF.

This clone was recorded only once. The rearrangement uses TRBV4-3 and TRBJ1-2; no clear D gene. In germline, CDR1 is LGHNA, CDR2 YSLEER. Trimming left V 0 bases short and J 7 bases short, with 15 bases between. This CDR3 spans 15 amino acids. The CDR3 loop reads CASSQDLGRPVGYTF. The CDR3 DNA reads as TGCGCCAGCAGCCAAGATTTGGGCCGACCCGTTGGCTACACCTTC.

The chain has TRBV6-1 and TRBJ2-1; a weak D match, TRBD2 (6 bases). This CDR3 has 16 amino acids. V shed 4 bases and J shed 3 bases, with 16 bases lying between them. The V gene's germline CDR1 is MNHNS and CDR2 SASEGT. As DNA, the CDR3 is TGTGCCAGCAGTGCAATGTGGGGGGAGAACTACAATGAGCAGTTCTTC. This gives the protein CASSAMWGENYNEQFF.

This chain joins TRBV5-1 and TRBJ2-3; possibly TRBD2 for D (5 bases). The germline V gene encodes CDR1 SGHRS and CDR2 YFSETQ. This CDR3 is built from 12 residues. V lost 5 bases, J lost 3 bases, and 7 bases lay in between. CDR3 in amino acids: CASRRETDTQYF. The CDR3 DNA sequence: TGCGCCAGCAGAAGGGAGACAGATACGCAGTATTTT.

The sample holds one count of this clone. The chain employs TRBV28 and TRBJ1-4; the D is unclear. V lost 6 bases to trimming and J lost 8 bases, with 13 bases between them. This CDR3 region has 13 residues. Germline values: CDR1 MDHEN, CDR2 SYDVKM. This CDR3 is CASRNGFSEKLFF. The DNA of the CDR3 is TGTGCCAGCAGGAACGGCTTTAGCGAAAAACTGTTTTTT.

This clone has only one observation. This sequence joins TRBV18 and TRBJ1-2; TRBD1 is a possible D gene (5 bases). The ends were cut back, 6 bases at V and 4 bases at J, with 12 bases in the middle. The V gene's germline CDR1 is KGHSH and CDR2 LQKENI. The CDR3 totals 13 residues. CDR3 sequence (DNA): TGTGCCAGCTCCCTCGGGACTGGCTATGGCTACACCTTC. Residues: CASSLGTGYGYTF.

This clone was recorded a few times. This chain links TRBV25-1 with TRBJ1-2; 9 nucleotides line up with TRBD1. The CDR3 spans 14 residues. J gave up 8 bases and V 7 bases, and 11 bases lay outside the gene matches. CDR1 and CDR2 from the germline V gene are MGHDK and SYGVNS. The CDR3 DNA follows: TGTGCCAGCACCAAAGGGACAGGGAATTTAGGCTACACCTTC. It codes for CASTKGTGNLGYTF.

The chain combines TRBV12-5 with TRBJ2-7; D is perhaps TRBD1 (6 bases). CDR3 length equals 11 residues. V was trimmed by 6 bases and J by 5 bases, leaving 8 bases between them. From germline, CDR1 is LGHNT and CDR2 FRNRAP. The CDR3 sequence is CASGSGDEQYF. The CDR3 DNA is TGTGCTAGTGGCTCAGGGGACGAGCAGTACTTC. The full variable domain, its missing parts supplied by reference TRBV12-5 and TRBJ2-7, is DARVTQTPRHKVTEMGQEVTMRCQPILGHNTVFWYRQTMMQGLELLAYFRNRAPLDDSGMPKDRFSAEMPDATLATLKIQPSEPRDSAVYFCASGSGDEQYFGPGTRLTVT.

The chain employs TRBV28 and TRBJ2-2; the match to TRBD2 covers 9 bases. V dropped 8 bases and J dropped 6; count of bases not matched to a gene: 25. This CDR3 contains 20 residues. Per germline, CDR1 MDHEN and CDR2 SYDVKM. DNA of the CDR3: TGTGCCAGCGCCCCCATAAATAGCGGGAGAGCCCTAGGAGCTCCCGGGGAGCTGTTTTTT. Translating it yields CASAPINSGRALGAPGELFF.

The chain couples TRBV6-5 to TRBJ1-2; maybe TRBD1 (6 bases). The V end was cut by 0 bases, the J end by 4 bases, with 15 bases between. CDR1 and CDR2 (germline): MNHEY, SVGAGI. The CDR3 has 16 residues. As DNA, the CDR3 is TGTGCCAGCAGTTACTCCGTCACAGGGCTAAGCTATGGCTACACCTTC. Protein: CASSYSVTGLSYGYTF.

This clone was seen a single time. This chain connects TRBV2 to TRBJ1-2; 8 bases map to TRBD1. Germline V lookup: CDR1 SNHLY, CDR2 FYNNEI. V lost 3 bases and J lost 7; bases outside the gene matches: 10. This CDR3 spans 15 amino acids. The CDR3 region has the DNA TGTGCCAGCAGTGACCGACAGGGGCCAAGGAGTGGCTACACCTTC. This gives the protein CASSDRQGPRSGYTF.

V and J are TRBV7-2 and TRBJ2-1, with 9 bases that match TRBD2. The V gene's germline CDR1 is SGHTA and CDR2 FQGNSA. The CDR3 contains 17 residues. V was pared by 0 bases and J by 1 base, with 4 bases of the junction left unmatched. CDR3 amino acids: CASSLAMAGGSYNEQFF. DNA of the CDR3: TGTGCCAGCAGCTTAGCCATGGCGGGGGGGTCCTACAATGAGCAGTTCTTC.

The chain recombines TRBV5-1 with TRBJ1-1, with TRBD1 identical over 7 bases. V shed 2 bases, J shed 0 bases, and the junction held 7 bases outside the gene matches. Germline V gives CDR1 SGHRS, CDR2 YFSETQ. CDR3 length: 16 residues. This CDR3 is CASSFGPGQMNTEAFF. The CDR3 coding sequence is TGCGCCAGCAGCTTTGGGCCGGGACAGATGAACACTGAAGCTTTCTTT.

The chain joins TRBV7-9 to TRBJ2-1; maybe TRBD1 (6 bases). Germline-derived CDR1 and CDR2 are SEHNR and FQNEAQ (reference sequence). Trimming pared 5 bases from V and 7 bases from J, leaving 24 bases between. CDR3 length equals 17 residues. CDR3 residues: CASSPPNGGAGKNEQFF. CDR3 nucleotides: TGTGCCAGCAGCCCCCCAAATGGGGGCGCGGGTAAAAATGAGCAGTTCTTC.

The chain has TRBV7-2 and TRBJ1-5; D gene uncertain. This CDR3 contains 15 residues. The germline gives CDR1 SGHTA, CDR2 FQGNSA. Trimming left V 4 bases short and J 0 bases short, with 10 bases between. The CDR3 DNA reads as TGTGCCAGCAGCTCCTCCACTGTTAGCAATCAGCCCCAGCATTTT. Translating it yields CASSSSTVSNQPQHF.

This rearrangement joins TRBV29-1 to TRBJ2-5; 11 bases line up with TRBD2. Germline V gives CDR1 SQVTM, CDR2 ANQGSEA. V gave up 3 bases and J gave up 3 bases; unmatched junction bases: 9. The CDR3 consists of 16 residues. As DNA, the CDR3 is TGCAGCGTTGAGCAGGGACTAGCGGCGACCAAAGAGACCCAGTACTTC. Protein product: CSVEQGLAATKETQYF.

The CDR3 reads CASRRQAQNYGYTF. Written as DNA, the CDR3 is TGTGCCAGCAGAAGACAGGCTCAAAACTATGGCTACACCTTC. V is TRBV6-5 and J is TRBJ1-2, with a possible D match to TRBD1 (6 bases). Trimming left V 6 bases short and J 2 bases short, with 13 bases between. The germline gives CDR1 MNHEY, CDR2 SVGAGI. CDR3 length equals 14 residues.

The gene calls are TRBV6-4 and TRBJ2-2; 7 bases are shared with TRBD1. V trimming: 5 bases; J trimming: 3 bases; junction bases outside the gene matches: 3. Germline V CDR1 and CDR2: MRHNA, SNTAGT. The CDR3 runs 14 residues. CDR3 nucleotide sequence: TGTGCCAGCAGTACAGGGGAAGACACCGGGGAGCTGTTTTTT. Its translation: CASSTGEDTGELFF.

The CDR3 sequence is CASNFAGAPQETQYF. Written as DNA, the CDR3 is TGCGCCAGCAATTTTGCGGGAGCCCCCCAAGAGACCCAGTACTTC. This chain links TRBV5-1 with TRBJ2-5; TRBD2 matches 7 bases. The CDR3 has 15 residues. Unmatched junction bases numbered 9, after V lost 6 bases and J lost 1 base. Germline assignment: CDR1 SGHRS and CDR2 YFSETQ.